A selection of T cell receptor beta chains follows, all from one sample in a study of OX40 agonist ivuxolimab in advanced cancers. Profiled with immunoSEQ multiplex PCR; TCRdb holds only in-frame clones, not every one. Of about 110,000 clones listed, 90% are singletons. The sample in question was CD4+ or CD8+ T cells sorted from blood, obtained in a trial of the OX40 agonist ivuxolimab. The receptors here all came from an adult with an advanced solid tumor such as melanoma, head and neck, liver or kidney cancer. Both conserved end residues are part of each CDR3. D genes are given only for firm matches. The size field is filled for only some rows; it gives once, few, many or a size class.

J gene	D gene	clone size	V gene	CDR3 DNA	CDR3 protein
TRBJ1-1	-	-	TRBV30	TGTGCCTGGAGAAGAGAACGGGCCAACACTGAAGCTTTCTTT	CAWRRERANTEAFF
TRBJ2-4	TRBD2	-	TRBV7-2	TGTGCCAGCAGCTGGACTAGCGGGATTAAAAACATTCAGTACTTC	CASSWTSGIKNIQYF
TRBJ1-6	-	-	TRBV28	TGTGCCAGCAGTTCTGGACAGCTCAATTCACCCCTCCACTTT	CASSSGQLNSPLHF
TRBJ1-2	TRBD1	-	TRBV28	TGTGCCAACAGTATAGGACAGGGGGGTGGCTACACCTTC	CANSIGQGGGYTF
TRBJ2-7	-	-	TRBV7-2	TGTGCCAGCAGCTTCTCGGGAGCAGGTTCCTACGAGCAGTACTTC	CASSFSGAGSYEQYF
TRBJ1-3	TRBD1	-	TRBV27	TGTGCCAGCAGGAGACAGGGTGTTAGAAGCTCTGGAAACACCATATATTTT	CASRRQGVRSSGNTIYF
TRBJ1-2	-	-	TRBV19	TGTGCCAGTAGTATAGTCGGCTATGGCTACACCTTC	CASSIVGYGYTF
TRBJ1-2	-	-	TRBV27	TGTGCCAGCATTGGCCGGGGTGCTAACTATGGCTACACCTTC	CASIGRGANYGYTF
TRBJ2-7	-	-	TRBV7-2	TGTGCCAGCAGCCTCGACTACGAGCAGTACTTC	CASSLDYEQYF
TRBJ2-3	-	-	TRBV5-1	TGCGCCAGCAGTCCCCCGGAGGATACGCAGTATTTT	CASSPPEDTQYF
TRBJ2-1	-	-	TRBV29-1	TGCAGCGTTGCCCCCGGGACCCGTGAGCAGTTCTTC	CSVAPGTREQFF
TRBJ1-6	TRBD1	-	TRBV7-2	TGTGCCAGCAGCCCACCCCCGGACAGGGGCTATAATTCACCCCTCCACTTT	CASSPPPDRGYNSPLHF
TRBJ1-4	-	-	TRBV18	TGTGCCAGCTCACCGGCAGGGCATAATGAAAAACTGTTTTTT	CASSPAGHNEKLFF
TRBJ1-4	-	-	TRBV30	TGTGCCTGGAGTGTAGGGACTGATGAAAAACTGTTTTTT	CAWSVGTDEKLFF
TRBJ2-7	TRBD2	-	TRBV5-1	TGCGCCAGCAGTTCTGGGGGGACTAGCGGCTACGAGCAGTACTTC	CASSSGGTSGYEQYF
TRBJ2-3	TRBD1	-	TRBV28	TGTGCCAGCAGTTTGCCGGGACAGAGGCGGTCAGATACGCAGTATTTT	CASSLPGQRRSDTQYF
TRBJ2-2	-	-	TRBV20-1	TGCAGTTCTCTTGTGTCCGGGGAGCTGTTTTTT	CSSLVSGELFF
TRBJ1-3	TRBD1	-	TRBV7-6	TGTGCCAGCAGCTTAGAGGGACAGCTCTCTGGAAACACCATATATTTT	CASSLEGQLSGNTIYF
TRBJ1-2	-	-	TRBV28	TGTGCCAGCAGTTTGGGTGTAGCAGGGGCCTATGGCTACACCTTC	CASSLGVAGAYGYTF
TRBJ2-3	-	-	TRBV7-2	TGTGCCAGCAGCCGGACAGCCCACCGTGATACGCAGTATTTT	CASSRTAHRDTQYF
TRBJ2-1	-	-	TRBV7-9	TGTGCCAGCAGCTTAGCGTCCCGTCTCAATGAGCAGTTCTTC	CASSLASRLNEQFF
TRBJ1-2	TRBD1	-	TRBV25-1	TGTGCCAGCAGAAGGACAGGGGATGGCTACACCTTC	CASRRTGDGYTF
TRBJ2-3	-	-	TRBV2	TGTGCCAGCAGTGAGGGGGGAAGCGGGTTCACAGATACGCAGTATTTT	CASSEGGSGFTDTQYF
TRBJ2-7	TRBD2	once	TRBV7-8	TGTGCCAGCAGCTTTTCTAGCGGGGGCTCCTACGAGCAGTACTTC	CASSFSSGGSYEQYF
TRBJ1-2	-	-	TRBV27	TGTGCCAGCAGTTTCTCCGGGAGGGCCTATGGCTACACCTTC	CASSFSGRAYGYTF
TRBJ1-2	-	-	TRBV6-1	TGTGCCAGCAGTGAAGTCTATAAGAGGGGTTCCGGCTACACCTTC	CASSEVYKRGSGYTF
TRBJ2-5	TRBD2	-	TRBV7-2	TGTGCCAGCGGACTAGCGGGGGCTCAAGAGACCCAGTACTTC	CASGLAGAQETQYF
TRBJ1-1	-	-	TRBV18	TGTGCCAGCTCACTCGACCTCGGGGCGGGAACTGAAGCTTTCTTT	CASSLDLGAGTEAFF
TRBJ1-4	TRBD1	-	TRBV6-5	TGTGCCAGCAGTTACTCGAGGACAGGGGATGAAAAACTGTTTTTT	CASSYSRTGDEKLFF
TRBJ1-2	-	-	TRBV28	TGTGCCAGCACGACCGGGATGTATGGCTACACCTTC	CASTTGMYGYTF
TRBJ1-4	-	-	TRBV28	TGTGCCAGCGGCCCGGGACAAAATGAAAAACTGTTTTTT	CASGPGQNEKLFF
TRBJ2-5	TRBD1	-	TRBV9	TGTGCCAGCAGCGTAACTCAGGGGGCTGAGTGGGAGACCCAGTACTTC	CASSVTQGAEWETQYF
TRBJ1-1	-	-	TRBV7-9	TGTGCCAGCAGCTCATATAGACGGGAGAAAGGAGCTTTCTTT	CASSSYRREKGAFF
TRBJ1-5	TRBD1	-	TRBV27	TGTGCCAGCAGCGAACAGGGGGAAGGACAGCCCCAGCATTTT	CASSEQGEGQPQHF
TRBJ1-1	-	-	TRBV6-5	TGTGCCAGCAGGCCCTCCAACACTGAAGCTTTCTTT	CASRPSNTEAFF
TRBJ1-6	-	once	TRBV28	TGTGCCAGCAAATCGGCAGGGTATAATTCACCCCTCCACTTT	CASKSAGYNSPLHF
TRBJ1-1	-	-	TRBV5-5	TGTGCCAGCAGCTTAGCTACAGTAAGGCTCGCTGAAGCTTTCTTT	CASSLATVRLAEAFF
TRBJ2-1	TRBD1	-	TRBV9	TGTGCCAGCAGCCCCGGGACAGGGGGCATCGGGTCCTACAATGAGCAGTTCTTC	CASSPGTGGIGSYNEQFF
TRBJ2-3	-	-	TRBV5-4	TGTGCCAGCAGCTTGGGAGGGAGCACAGATACGCAGTATTTT	CASSLGGSTDTQYF
TRBJ2-1	TRBD2	-	TRBV6-5	TGTGCCAGCAGTGAGGGACTAGCCCACAATGAGCAGTTCTTC	CASSEGLAHNEQFF
TRBJ1-2	-	-	TRBV20-1	TGCAGTGCTAGATACCTGGACGTAGCAAACTTC	CSARYLDVANF
TRBJ1-1	-	-	TRBV4-1	TGCGCCAGCAGCCAAGTTAGGTCGGGAGGGAACACTGAAGCTTTCTTT	CASSQVRSGGNTEAFF
TRBJ1-2	TRBD1	-	TRBV6-5	TGTGCCAGCAAAAGGGGGACAGGGTATGGCTACACCTTC	CASKRGTGYGYTF
TRBJ2-5	TRBD2	-	TRBV7-2	TGTGCCAGCAGCATGGGACTAGCGGGGCCCCAAGAGACCCAGTACTTC	CASSMGLAGPQETQYF
TRBJ1-1	-	-	TRBV5-1	TGCGCCAGCAGCTTGGGAGGTACAGCGAACACTGAAGCTTTCTTT	CASSLGGTANTEAFF
TRBJ1-3	-	-	TRBV5-4	TGTGCCAGCAAAGGGCTTGCAGACACCATATATTTT	CASKGLADTIYF
TRBJ2-7	-	-	TRBV21-1	TGTGCCAGCAGCAAAGCCGGACAAGCCTACGAGCAGTACTTC	CASSKAGQAYEQYF
TRBJ1-1	TRBD1	-	TRBV7-2	TGTGCCAGCAGCTTCGGGACAGGGGGTTTGAACACTGAAGCTTTCTTT	CASSFGTGGLNTEAFF
TRBJ2-2	-	-	TRBV6-6	TGTGCCAGCAGCCGAGACAGCGCGAACACCGGGGAGCTGTTTTTT	CASSRDSANTGELFF
TRBJ2-5	-	-	TRBV11-2	TGTGCCAGCAGCTCCTACCAGATGGAGACCCAGTACTTC	CASSSYQMETQYF
TRBJ1-1	-	-	TRBV7-9	TGTGCCAGCAGCTGGGGTACGGGCCCAGCTTTCTTT	CASSWGTGPAFF
TRBJ2-2	-	-	TRBV18	TGTGCCAGCTCACCAGGGACCGCGCCCGGGGAGCTGTTTTTT	CASSPGTAPGELFF
TRBJ2-1	TRBD2	-	TRBV27	TGTGCCAGCAGTTTGGGACTAGCAAACAATGAGCAGTTCTTC	CASSLGLANNEQFF
TRBJ2-1	TRBD2	-	TRBV7-7	TGTGCTAGCAGCCCCGCAAACTCGGGGGGGGGCAATGAGCAGTTCTTC	CASSPANSGGGNEQFF
TRBJ1-4	-	-	TRBV28	TGTGCCAGCAGTCTGTACTATACCGGGGAAAAACTGTTTTTT	CASSLYYTGEKLFF
TRBJ2-1	-	-	TRBV7-7	TGTGCTAGCAGCCCTTGGTCAGGGGGGAGGAATGAGCAGTTCTTC	CASSPWSGGRNEQFF
TRBJ1-5	-	-	TRBV2	TGTGCCAGCAGTGAATTAAAGGGGCTTAATCAGCCCCAGCATTTT	CASSELKGLNQPQHF
TRBJ1-3	-	-	TRBV19	TGTGCCAGTAGTGGGGACGGGCGGAAGACCATATATTTT	CASSGDGRKTIYF